This note documents a single T cell receptor (beta chain) sequence. V was cut by 2 bases and J by 7 bases, with 11 bases left in between. Germline-derived CDR1 and CDR2 are ENHRY and SYGVKD. This CDR3 has 13 amino acids. This sample is drawn from a study of T cell changes during pregnancy in multiple sclerosis. Clones were read by immunoSEQ multiplex PCR, and TCRdb kept only the in-frame ones, dropping some. The table lists tens of thousands of clones, roughly 93% of them singletons. Sample: peripheral blood, taken in the third trimester of pregnancy. The TCR was taken from a female donor in good health, enrolled as a control in a pregnancy study. The chain recombines TRBV10-3 with TRBJ1-1; D might be TRBD1 (6 bases). In DNA, the CDR3 is TGTGCCATCAGTGAGGTAACGACAGGTGAAGCTTTCTTT. It specifies CAISEVTTGEAFF.